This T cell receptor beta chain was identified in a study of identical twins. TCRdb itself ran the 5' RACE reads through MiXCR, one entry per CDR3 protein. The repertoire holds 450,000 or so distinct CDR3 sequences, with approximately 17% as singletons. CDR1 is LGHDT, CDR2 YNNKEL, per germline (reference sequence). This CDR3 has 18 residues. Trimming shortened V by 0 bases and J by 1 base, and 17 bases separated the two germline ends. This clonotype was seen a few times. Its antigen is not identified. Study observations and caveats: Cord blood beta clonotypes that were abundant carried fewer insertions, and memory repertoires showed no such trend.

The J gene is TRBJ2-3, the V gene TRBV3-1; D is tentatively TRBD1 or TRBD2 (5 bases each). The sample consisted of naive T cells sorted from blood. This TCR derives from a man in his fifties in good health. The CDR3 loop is CASSQEVEGRFGTDTQYF. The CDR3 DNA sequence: TGTGCCAGCAGCCAAGAAGTCGAGGGGCGTTTCGGCACAGATACGCAGTATTTT.